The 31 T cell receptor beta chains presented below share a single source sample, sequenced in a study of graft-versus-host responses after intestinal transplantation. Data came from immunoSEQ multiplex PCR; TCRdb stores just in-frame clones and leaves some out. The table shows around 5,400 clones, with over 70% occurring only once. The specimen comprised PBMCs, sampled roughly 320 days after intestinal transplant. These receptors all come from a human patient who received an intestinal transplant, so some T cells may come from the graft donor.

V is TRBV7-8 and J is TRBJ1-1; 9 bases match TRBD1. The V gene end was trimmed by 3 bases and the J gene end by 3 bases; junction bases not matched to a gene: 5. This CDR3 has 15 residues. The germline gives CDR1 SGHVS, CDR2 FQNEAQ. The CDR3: CASSFRDRDYTEAFF. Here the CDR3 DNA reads TGTGCCAGCAGCTTTCGGGACAGGGACTACACTGAAGCTTTCTTT.

CDR3 region: CASSSLLGLAGRTDTQYF. CDR3 in DNA: TGTGCCAGCAGCTCCCTCTTAGGGCTAGCGGGGAGAACAGATACGCAGTATTTT. The chain carries TRBV7-2 and TRBJ2-3; 9 bases map to TRBD2. CDR1 SGHTA and CDR2 FQGNSA come from the germline V gene. With 4 bases clipped from V and 3 bases from J, the junction kept 14 bases outside the gene matches. This CDR3 is 18 amino acids long.

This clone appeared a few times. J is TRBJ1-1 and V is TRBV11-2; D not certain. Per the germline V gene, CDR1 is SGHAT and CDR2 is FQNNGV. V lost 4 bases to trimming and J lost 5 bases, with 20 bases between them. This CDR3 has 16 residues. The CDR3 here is CASSYTPGLGQTEAFF. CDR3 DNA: TGTGCCAGCAGCTATACCCCCGGGCTGGGTCAAACTGAAGCTTTCTTT.

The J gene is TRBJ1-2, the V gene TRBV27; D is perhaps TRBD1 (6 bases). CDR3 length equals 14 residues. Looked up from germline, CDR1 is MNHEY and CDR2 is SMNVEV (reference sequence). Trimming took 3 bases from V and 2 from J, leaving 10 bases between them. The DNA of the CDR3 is TGTGCCAGCAGTTTCTCCGGGACAAACTATGGCTACACCTTC. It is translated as CASSFSGTNYGYTF.

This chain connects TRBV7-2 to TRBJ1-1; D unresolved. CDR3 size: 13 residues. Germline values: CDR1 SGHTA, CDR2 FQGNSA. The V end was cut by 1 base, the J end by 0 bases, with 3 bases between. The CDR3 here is CASSLGMNTEAFF. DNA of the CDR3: TGTGCCAGCAGCTTAGGGATGAACACTGAAGCTTTCTTT.

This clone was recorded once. Written as DNA, the CDR3 is TGTGCCATCAGTGAGGTAGCGGGGGGGCAGGCAGATACGCAGTATTTT. Translated: CAISEVAGGQADTQYF. The chain employs TRBV10-3 and TRBJ2-3, with 11 bases matching TRBD2. Germline CDR1 reads ENHRY; CDR2 reads SYGVKD. The junction had 5 bases not matched to a gene; V was cut back by 2 bases and J by 4 bases. The CDR3 has 16 amino acids.

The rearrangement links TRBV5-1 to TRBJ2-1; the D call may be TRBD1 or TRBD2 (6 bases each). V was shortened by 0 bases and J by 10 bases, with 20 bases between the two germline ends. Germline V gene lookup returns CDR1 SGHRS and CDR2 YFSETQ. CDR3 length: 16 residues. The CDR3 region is CASSLGPGASPWEQFF. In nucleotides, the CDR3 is TGCGCCAGCAGCTTGGGGCCGGGGGCCAGCCCCTGGGAGCAGTTCTTC.

The CDR3 nucleotides read TGCGCCACTAGCGGGGGGATCACAGATACGCAGTATTTT. This codes for CATSGGITDTQYF. J is TRBJ2-3 and V is TRBV4-3, with 11 bases matching TRBD2. After removal of 10 bases from V and 2 bases from J, the junction contained 2 bases not matched to a gene. This CDR3 region has 13 residues. CDR1 is LGHNA and CDR2 is YSLEER in the germline V gene.

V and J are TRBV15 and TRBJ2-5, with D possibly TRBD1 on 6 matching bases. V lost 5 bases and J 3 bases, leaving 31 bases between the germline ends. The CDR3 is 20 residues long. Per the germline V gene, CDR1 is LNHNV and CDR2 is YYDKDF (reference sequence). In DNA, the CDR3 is TGTGCCACCAGCTCTCACAACGTCGACCGGGACATGGTCCGTAAAGAGACCCAGTACTTC. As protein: CATSSHNVDRDMVRKETQYF.

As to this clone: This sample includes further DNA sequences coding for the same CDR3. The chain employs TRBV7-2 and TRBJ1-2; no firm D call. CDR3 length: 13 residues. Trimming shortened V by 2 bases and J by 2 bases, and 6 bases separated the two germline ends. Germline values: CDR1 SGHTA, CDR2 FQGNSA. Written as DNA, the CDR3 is TGTGCCAGCAGCTTACGGAGGAACTATGGCTACACCTTC. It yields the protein CASSLRRNYGYTF.

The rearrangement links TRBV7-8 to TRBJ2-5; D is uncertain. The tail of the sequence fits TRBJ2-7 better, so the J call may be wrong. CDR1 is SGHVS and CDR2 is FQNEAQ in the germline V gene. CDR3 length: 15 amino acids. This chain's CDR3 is CASSLRRGSSYEQYF. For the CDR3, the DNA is TGTGCCAGCAGCCTTCGGCGCGGTAGCTCCTACGAGCAGTACTTC.

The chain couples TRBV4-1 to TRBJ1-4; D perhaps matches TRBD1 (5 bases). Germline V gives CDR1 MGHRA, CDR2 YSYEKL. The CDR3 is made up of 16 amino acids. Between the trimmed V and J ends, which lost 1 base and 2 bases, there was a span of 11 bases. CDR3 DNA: TGCGCCAGCAGCCAAGCCGGGGGGTTCACTAATGAAAAACTGTTTTTT. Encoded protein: CASSQAGGFTNEKLFF.

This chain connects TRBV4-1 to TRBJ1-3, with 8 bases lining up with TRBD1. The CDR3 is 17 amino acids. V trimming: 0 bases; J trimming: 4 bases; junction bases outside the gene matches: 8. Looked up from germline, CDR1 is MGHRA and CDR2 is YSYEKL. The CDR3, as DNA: TGCGCCAGCAGCCAAGACAGGCAGACAGGGGCCGGAAACACCATATATTTT. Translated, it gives CASSQDRQTGAGNTIYF.

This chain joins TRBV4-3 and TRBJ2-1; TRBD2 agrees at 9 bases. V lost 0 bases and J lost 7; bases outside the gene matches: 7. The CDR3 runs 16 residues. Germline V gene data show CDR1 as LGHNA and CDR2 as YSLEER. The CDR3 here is CASSQDAGGPGNEQFF. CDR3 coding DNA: TGCGCCAGCAGCCAAGATGCGGGGGGGCCGGGGAATGAGCAGTTCTTC.

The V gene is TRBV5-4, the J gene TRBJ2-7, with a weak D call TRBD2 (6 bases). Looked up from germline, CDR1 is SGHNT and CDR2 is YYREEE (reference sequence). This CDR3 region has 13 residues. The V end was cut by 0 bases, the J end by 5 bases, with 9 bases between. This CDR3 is CASSLDGGNEQYF. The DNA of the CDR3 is TGTGCCAGCAGCTTGGACGGGGGAAACGAGCAGTACTTC.

The CDR3 DNA reads TGTGCCTGGAGTGTACGAATGGGGTGGGGCACTGAAGCTTTCTTT. Protein product: CAWSVRMGWGTEAFF. The V call is TRBV30, the J call TRBJ1-1; D gene ambiguous. Trimming pared 0 bases from V and 4 bases from J, leaving 15 bases between. This CDR3 region has 15 residues. CDR1 is GTSNPN and CDR2 is SVGIG in the germline V gene (reference sequence).

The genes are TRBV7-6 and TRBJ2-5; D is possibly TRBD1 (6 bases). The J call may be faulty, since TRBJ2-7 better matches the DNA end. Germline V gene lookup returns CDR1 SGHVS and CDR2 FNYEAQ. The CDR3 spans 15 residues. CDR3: CASSLGQVPSYEQYF. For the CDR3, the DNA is TGTGCCAGCAGCTTAGGACAGGTCCCCTCCTACGAGCAGTACTTC.

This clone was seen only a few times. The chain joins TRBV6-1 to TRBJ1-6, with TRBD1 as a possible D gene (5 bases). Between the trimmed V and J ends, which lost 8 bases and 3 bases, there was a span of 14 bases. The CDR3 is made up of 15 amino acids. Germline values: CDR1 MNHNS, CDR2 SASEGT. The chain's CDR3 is CASSHGGDYNSPLHF. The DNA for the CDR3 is TGTGCCAGCTCCCATGGGGGTGACTATAATTCACCCCTCCACTTT.

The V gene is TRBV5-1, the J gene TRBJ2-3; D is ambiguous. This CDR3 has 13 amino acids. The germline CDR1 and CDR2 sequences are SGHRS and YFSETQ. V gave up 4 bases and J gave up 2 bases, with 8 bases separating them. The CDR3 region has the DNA TGCGCCAGCAGCGTTACGGTCACAGATACGCAGTATTTT. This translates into CASSVTVTDTQYF.

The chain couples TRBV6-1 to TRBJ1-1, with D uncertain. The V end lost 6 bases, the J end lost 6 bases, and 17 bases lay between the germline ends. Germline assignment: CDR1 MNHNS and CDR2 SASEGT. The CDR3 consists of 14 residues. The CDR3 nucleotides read TGTGCCAGCAGGTCAGTAGCCGGTCATGCTGAAGCTTTCTTT. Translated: CASRSVAGHAEAFF.

CDR3 coding DNA: TGTGCCAGCAGCCTCGACGCAGGCTCTGGAAACACCATATATTTT. It is translated as CASSLDAGSGNTIYF. V is TRBV7-9 and J is TRBJ1-3, with D unresolved. Germline V gene lookup returns CDR1 SEHNR and CDR2 FQNEAQ (reference sequence). The CDR3 has 15 residues. Trimming took off 5 bases at V and 0 bases at J, with 11 bases between the two ends.

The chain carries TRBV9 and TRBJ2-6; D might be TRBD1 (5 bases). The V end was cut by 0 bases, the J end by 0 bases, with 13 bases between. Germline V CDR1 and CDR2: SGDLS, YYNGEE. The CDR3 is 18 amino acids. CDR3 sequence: CASSVGESRASGANVLTF. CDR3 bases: TGTGCCAGCAGCGTAGGAGAAAGCAGGGCCTCTGGGGCCAACGTCCTGACTTTC.

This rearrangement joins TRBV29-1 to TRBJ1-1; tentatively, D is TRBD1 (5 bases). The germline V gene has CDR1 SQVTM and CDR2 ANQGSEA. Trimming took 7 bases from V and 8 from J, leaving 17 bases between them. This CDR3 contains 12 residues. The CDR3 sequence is CSGRTGTSEAFF. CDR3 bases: TGCAGCGGGAGAACGGGGACTTCCGAAGCTTTCTTT. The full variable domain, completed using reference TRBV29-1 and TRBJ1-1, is SAVISQKPSRDICQRGTSLTIQCQVDSQVTMMFWYRQQPGQSLTLIATANQGSEATYESGFVIDKFPISRPNLTFSTLTVSNMSPEDSSIYLCSGRTGTSEAFFGQGTRLTVV.

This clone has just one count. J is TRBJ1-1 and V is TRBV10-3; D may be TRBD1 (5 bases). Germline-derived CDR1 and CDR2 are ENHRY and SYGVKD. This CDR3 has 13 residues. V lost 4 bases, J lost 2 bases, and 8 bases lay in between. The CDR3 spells CAISGWDNTEAFF. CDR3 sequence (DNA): TGTGCCATCAGTGGGTGGGACAACACTGAAGCTTTCTTT.

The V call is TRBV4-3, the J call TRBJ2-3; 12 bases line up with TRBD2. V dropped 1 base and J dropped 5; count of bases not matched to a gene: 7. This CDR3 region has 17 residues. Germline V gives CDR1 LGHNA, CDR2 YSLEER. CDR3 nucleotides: TGCGCCAGCAGCCAAGGCCTAGCGGGGGGGCCGGAAGATACGCAGTATTTT. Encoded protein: CASSQGLAGGPEDTQYF.

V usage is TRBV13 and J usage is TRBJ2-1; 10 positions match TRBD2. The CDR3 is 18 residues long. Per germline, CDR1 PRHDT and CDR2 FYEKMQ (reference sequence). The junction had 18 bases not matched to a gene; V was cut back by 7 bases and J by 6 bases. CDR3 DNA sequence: TGTGCCAGCACCAATTTTGGGGACGGTAGCGGGGGGATCAATGAGCAGTTCTTC. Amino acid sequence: CASTNFGDGSGGINEQFF.

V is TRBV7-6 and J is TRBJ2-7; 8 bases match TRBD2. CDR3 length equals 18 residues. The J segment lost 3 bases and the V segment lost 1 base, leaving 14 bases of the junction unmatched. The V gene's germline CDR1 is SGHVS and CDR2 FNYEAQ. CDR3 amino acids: CASSLVTGGPAFFYEQYF. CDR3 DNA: TGTGCCAGCAGCTTAGTTACGGGGGGGCCCGCCTTTTTCTACGAGCAGTACTTC.

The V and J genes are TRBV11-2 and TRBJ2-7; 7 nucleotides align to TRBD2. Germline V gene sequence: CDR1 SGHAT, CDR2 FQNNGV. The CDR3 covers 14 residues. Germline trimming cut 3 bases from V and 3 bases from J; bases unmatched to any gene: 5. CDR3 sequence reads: CASSLRGGLYEQYF. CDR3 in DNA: TGTGCCAGCAGCTTGCGGGGAGGGCTCTACGAGCAGTACTTC. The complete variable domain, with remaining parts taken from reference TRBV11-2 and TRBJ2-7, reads EAGVAQSPRYKIIEKRQSVAFWCNPISGHATLYWYQQILGQGPKLLIQFQNNGVVDDSQLPKDRFSAERLKGVDSTLKIQPAKLEDSAVYLCASSLRGGLYEQYFGPGTRLTVT.

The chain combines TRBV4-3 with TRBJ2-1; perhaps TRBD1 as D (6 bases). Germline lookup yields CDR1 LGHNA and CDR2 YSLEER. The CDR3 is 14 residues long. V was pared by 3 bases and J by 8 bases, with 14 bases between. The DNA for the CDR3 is TGCGCCAGCAGCCACGCGGTCAGGGGAGATGAGCAGTTCTTC. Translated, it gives CASSHAVRGDEQFF.

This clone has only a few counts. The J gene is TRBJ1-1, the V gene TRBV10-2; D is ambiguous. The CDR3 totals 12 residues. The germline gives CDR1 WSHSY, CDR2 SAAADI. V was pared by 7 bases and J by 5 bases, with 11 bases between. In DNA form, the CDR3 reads TGCGCCAGCACGCCCACCCCAACTGAAGCTTTCTTT. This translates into CASTPTPTEAFF.

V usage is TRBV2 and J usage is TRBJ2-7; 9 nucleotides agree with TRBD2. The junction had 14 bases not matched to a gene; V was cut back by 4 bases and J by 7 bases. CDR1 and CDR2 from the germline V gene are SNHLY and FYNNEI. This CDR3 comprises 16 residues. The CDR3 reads CASSGLAGIGRKEQYF. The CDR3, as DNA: TGTGCCAGCAGTGGGCTAGCGGGGATAGGCCGTAAGGAGCAGTACTTC.